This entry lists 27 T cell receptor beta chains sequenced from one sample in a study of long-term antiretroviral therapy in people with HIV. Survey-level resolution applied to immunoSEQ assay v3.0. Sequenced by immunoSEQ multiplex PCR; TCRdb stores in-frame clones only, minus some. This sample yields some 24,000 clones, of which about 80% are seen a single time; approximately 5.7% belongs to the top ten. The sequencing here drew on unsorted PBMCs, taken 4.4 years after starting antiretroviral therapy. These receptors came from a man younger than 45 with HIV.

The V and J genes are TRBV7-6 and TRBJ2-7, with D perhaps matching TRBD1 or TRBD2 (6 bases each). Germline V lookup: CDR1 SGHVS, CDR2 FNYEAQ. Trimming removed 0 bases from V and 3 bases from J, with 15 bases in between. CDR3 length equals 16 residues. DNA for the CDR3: TGTGCCAGCAGCTTAGCGTATGCAGGGGAGGTCTACGAGCAGTACTTC. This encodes CASSLAYAGEVYEQYF.

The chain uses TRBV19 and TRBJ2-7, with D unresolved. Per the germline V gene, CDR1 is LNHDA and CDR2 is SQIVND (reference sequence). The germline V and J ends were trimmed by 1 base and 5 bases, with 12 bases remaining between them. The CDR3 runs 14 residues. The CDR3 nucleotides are TGTGCCAGTAGTATAGGCCAGATTATCCACGAGCAGTACTTC. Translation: CASSIGQIIHEQYF.

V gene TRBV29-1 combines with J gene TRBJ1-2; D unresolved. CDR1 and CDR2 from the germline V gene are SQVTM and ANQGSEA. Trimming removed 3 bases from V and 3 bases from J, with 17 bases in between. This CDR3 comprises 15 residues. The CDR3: CSVEAPVPPYYGYTF. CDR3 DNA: TGCAGCGTTGAGGCCCCTGTTCCGCCTTACTATGGCTACACCTTC.

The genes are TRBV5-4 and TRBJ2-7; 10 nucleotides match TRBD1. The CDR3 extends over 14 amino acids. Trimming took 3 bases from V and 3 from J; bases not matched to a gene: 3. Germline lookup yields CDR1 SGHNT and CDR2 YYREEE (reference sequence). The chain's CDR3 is CASSSRDRGYEQYF. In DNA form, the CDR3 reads TGTGCCAGCAGCTCCCGGGACAGGGGCTACGAGCAGTACTTC.

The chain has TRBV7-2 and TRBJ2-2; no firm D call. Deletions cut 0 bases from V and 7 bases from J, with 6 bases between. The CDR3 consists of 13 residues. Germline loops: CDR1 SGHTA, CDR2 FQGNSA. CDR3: CASSLAGFGELFF. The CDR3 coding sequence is TGTGCCAGCAGCTTAGCAGGGTTCGGGGAGCTGTTTTTT.

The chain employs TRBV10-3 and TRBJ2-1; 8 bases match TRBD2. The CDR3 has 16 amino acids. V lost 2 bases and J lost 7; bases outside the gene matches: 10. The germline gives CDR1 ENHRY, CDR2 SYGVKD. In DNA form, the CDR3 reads TGTGCCATCAGTGAGCGAGCGCGGGAGGCAATTAATGAGCAGTTCTTC. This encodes CAISERAREAINEQFF.

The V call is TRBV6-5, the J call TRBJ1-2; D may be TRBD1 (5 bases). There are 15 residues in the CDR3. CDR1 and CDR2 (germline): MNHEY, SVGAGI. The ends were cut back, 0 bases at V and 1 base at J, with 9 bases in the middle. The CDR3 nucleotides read TGTGCCAGCAGTTACTCCAGGGCAGTTAACTATGGCTACACCTTC. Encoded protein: CASSYSRAVNYGYTF.

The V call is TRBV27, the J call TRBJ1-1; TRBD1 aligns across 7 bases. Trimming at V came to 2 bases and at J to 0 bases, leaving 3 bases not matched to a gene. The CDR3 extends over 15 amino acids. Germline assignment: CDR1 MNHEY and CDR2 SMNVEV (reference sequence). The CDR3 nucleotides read TGTGCCAGCAGTTTAACACAGGGGATGAACACTGAAGCTTTCTTT. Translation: CASSLTQGMNTEAFF.

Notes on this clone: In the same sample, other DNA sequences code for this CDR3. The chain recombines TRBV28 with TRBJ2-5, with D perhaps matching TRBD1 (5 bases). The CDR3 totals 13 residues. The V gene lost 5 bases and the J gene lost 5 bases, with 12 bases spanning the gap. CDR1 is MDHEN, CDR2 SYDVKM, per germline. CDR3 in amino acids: CASSPRGRETQYF. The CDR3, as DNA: TGTGCCAGCAGTCCTAGGGGCAGGGAGACCCAGTACTTC.

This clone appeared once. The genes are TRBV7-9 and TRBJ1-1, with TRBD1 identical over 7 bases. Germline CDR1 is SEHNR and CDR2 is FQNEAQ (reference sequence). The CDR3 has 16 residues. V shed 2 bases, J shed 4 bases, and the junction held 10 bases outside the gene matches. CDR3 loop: CASSLSLRQGSTEAFF. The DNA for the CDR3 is TGTGCCAGCAGCTTATCCCTCCGACAGGGCTCCACTGAAGCTTTCTTT. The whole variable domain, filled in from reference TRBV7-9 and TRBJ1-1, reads DTGVSQNPRHKITKRGQNVTFRCDPISEHNRLYWYRQTLGQGPEFLTYFQNEAQLEKSRLLSDRFSAERPKGSFSTLEIQRTEQGDSAMYLCASSLSLRQGSTEAFFGQGTRLTVV.

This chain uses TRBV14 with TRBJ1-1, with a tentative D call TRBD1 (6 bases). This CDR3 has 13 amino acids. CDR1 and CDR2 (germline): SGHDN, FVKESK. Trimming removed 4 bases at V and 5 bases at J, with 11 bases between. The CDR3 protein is CASSLQGWTEAFF. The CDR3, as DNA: TGTGCCAGCAGCCTTCAGGGGTGGACTGAAGCTTTCTTT.

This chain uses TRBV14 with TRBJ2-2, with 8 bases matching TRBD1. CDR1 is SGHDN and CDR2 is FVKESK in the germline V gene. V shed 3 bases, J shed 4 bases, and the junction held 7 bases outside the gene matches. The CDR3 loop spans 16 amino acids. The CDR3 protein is CASSHEWTGTTGELFF. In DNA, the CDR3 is TGTGCCAGCAGCCACGAATGGACAGGGACCACCGGGGAGCTGTTTTTT.

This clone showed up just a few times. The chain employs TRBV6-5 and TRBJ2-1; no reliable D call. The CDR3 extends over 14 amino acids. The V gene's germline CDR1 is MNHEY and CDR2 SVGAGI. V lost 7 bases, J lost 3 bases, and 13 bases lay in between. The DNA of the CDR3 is TGTGCCAGCATGGCTTACTCCCTCTACAATGAGCAGTTCTTC. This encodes CASMAYSLYNEQFF.

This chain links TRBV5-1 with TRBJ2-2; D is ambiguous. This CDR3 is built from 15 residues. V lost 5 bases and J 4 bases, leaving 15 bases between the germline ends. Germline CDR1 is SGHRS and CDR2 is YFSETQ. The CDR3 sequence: CASSLGPTFTGELFF. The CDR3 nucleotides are TGCGCCAGCAGTCTAGGACCGACATTCACCGGGGAGCTGTTTTTT.

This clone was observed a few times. Here the CDR3 reads CASSPLLEEINYGYTF. In DNA form, the CDR3 reads TGTGCCAGCAGCCCGCTCCTGGAGGAGATTAACTATGGCTACACCTTC. This chain links TRBV4-2 with TRBJ1-2; D is unclear. Germline V gives CDR1 LGHNA, CDR2 YNFKEQ. This CDR3 has 16 residues. The V gene lost 4 bases and the J gene lost 1 base, with 16 bases spanning the gap.

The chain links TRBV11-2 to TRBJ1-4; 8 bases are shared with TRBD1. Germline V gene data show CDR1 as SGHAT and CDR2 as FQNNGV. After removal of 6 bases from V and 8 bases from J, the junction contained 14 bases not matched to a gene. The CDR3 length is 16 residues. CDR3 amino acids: CASRTIRTGSEEKLFF. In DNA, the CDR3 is TGTGCCAGCAGGACGATCAGGACAGGGAGTGAAGAAAAACTGTTTTTT. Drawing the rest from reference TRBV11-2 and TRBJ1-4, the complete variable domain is EAGVAQSPRYKIIEKRQSVAFWCNPISGHATLYWYQQILGQGPKLLIQFQNNGVVDDSQLPKDRFSAERLKGVDSTLKIQPAKLEDSAVYLCASRTIRTGSEEKLFFGSGTQLSVL.

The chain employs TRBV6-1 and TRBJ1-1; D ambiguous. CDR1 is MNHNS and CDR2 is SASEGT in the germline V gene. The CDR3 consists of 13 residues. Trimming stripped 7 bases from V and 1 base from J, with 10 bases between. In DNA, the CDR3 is TGTGCCAGCAATAATTGGGGGAACACTGAAGCTTTCTTT. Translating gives CASNNWGNTEAFF.

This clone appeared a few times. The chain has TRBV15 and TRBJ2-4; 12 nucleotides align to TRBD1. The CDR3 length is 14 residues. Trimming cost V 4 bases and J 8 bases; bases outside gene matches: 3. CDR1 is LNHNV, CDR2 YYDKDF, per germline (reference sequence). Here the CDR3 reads CATSKGQGADIQYF. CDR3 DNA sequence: TGTGCCACCAGCAAGGGACAGGGGGCGGACATTCAGTACTTC.

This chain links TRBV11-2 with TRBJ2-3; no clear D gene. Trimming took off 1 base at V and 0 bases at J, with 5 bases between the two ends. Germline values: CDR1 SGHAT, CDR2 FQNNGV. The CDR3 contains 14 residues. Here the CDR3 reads CASSLVLSTDTQYF. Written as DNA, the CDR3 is TGTGCCAGCAGCTTAGTACTGAGCACAGATACGCAGTATTTT. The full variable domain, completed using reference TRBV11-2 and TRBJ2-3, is EAGVAQSPRYKIIEKRQSVAFWCNPISGHATLYWYQQILGQGPKLLIQFQNNGVVDDSQLPKDRFSAERLKGVDSTLKIQPAKLEDSAVYLCASSLVLSTDTQYFGPGTRLTVL.

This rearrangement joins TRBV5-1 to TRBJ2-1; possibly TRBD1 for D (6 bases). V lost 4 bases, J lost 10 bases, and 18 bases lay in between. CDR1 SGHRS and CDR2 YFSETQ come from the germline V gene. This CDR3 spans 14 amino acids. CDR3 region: CASSGQRAQFEQFF. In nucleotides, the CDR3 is TGCGCCAGCAGCGGACAGAGGGCCCAATTCGAGCAGTTCTTC.

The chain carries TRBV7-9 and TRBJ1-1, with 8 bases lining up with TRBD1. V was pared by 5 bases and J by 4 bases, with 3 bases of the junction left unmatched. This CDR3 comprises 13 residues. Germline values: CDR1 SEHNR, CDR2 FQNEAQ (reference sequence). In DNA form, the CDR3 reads TGTGCCAGCAGCCCTACAGGGGGCACTGAAGCTTTCTTT. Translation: CASSPTGGTEAFF. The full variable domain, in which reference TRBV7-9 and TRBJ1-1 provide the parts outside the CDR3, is DTGVSQNPRHKITKRGQNVTFRCDPISEHNRLYWYRQTLGQGPEFLTYFQNEAQLEKSRLLSDRFSAERPKGSFSTLEIQRTEQGDSAMYLCASSPTGGTEAFFGQGTRLTVV.

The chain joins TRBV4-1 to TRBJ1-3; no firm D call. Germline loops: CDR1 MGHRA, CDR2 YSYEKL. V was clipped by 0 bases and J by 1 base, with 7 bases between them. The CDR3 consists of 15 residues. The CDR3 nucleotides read TGCGCCAGCAGCCAAGACCCGGCTTCTGGAAACACCATATATTTT. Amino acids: CASSQDPASGNTIYF.

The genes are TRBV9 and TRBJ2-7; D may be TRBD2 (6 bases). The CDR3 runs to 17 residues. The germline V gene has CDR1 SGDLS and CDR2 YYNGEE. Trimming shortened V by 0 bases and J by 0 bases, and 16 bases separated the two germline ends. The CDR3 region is CASSVGASGLSSYEQYF. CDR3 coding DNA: TGTGCCAGCAGCGTAGGGGCCAGCGGGCTGAGCTCCTACGAGCAGTACTTC.

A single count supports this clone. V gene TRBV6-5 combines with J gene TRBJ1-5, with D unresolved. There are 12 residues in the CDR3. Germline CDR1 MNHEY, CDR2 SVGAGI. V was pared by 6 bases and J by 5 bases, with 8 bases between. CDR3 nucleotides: TGTGCCAGCAGAAGAGACCATCAGCCCCAGCATTTT. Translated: CASRRDHQPQHF.

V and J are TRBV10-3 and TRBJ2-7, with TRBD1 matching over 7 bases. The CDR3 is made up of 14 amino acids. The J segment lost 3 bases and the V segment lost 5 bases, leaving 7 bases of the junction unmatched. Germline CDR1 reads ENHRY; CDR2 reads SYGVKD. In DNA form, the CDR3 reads TGTGCCATCAGTCAACCGGGACAGAACTACGAGCAGTACTTC. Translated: CAISQPGQNYEQYF.

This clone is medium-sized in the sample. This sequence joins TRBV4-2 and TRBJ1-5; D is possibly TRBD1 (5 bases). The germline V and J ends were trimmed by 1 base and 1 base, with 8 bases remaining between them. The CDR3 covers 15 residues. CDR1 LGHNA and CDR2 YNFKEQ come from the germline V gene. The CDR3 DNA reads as TGTGCCAGCAGCCAAGTCGGGGACAGCAATCAGCCCCAGCATTTT. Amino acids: CASSQVGDSNQPQHF.

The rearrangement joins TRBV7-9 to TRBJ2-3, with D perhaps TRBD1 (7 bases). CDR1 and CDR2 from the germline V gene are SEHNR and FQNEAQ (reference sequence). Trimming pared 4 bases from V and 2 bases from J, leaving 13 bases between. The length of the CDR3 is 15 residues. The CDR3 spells CASSSTGEDTDTQYF. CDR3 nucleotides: TGTGCCAGCAGCTCTACAGGGGAGGACACAGATACGCAGTATTTT.